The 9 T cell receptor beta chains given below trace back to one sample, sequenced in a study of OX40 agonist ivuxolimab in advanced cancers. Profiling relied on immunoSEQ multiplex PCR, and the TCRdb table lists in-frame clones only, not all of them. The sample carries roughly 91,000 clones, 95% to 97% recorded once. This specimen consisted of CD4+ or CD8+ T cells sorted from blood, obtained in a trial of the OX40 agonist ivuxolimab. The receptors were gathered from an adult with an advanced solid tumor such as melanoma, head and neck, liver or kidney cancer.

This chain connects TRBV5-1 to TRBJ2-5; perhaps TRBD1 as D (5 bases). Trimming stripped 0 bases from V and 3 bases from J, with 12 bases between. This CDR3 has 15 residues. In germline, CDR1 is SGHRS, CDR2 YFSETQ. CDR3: CASSLEAGREETQYF. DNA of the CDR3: TGCGCCAGCAGCTTGGAGGCAGGGCGAGAAGAGACCCAGTACTTC.

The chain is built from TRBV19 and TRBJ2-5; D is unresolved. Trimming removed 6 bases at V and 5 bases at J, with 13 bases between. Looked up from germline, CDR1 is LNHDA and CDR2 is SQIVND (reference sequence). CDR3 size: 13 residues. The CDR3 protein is CASRPVGYETQYF. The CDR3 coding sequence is TGTGCCAGTAGGCCAGTGGGCTATGAGACCCAGTACTTC.

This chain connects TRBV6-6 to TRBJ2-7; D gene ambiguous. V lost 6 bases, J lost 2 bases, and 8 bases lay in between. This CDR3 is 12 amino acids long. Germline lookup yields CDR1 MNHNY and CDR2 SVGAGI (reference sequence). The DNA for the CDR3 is TGTGCCAGCAGGGACCTTGCCTACGAGCAGTACTTC. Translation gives CASRDLAYEQYF.

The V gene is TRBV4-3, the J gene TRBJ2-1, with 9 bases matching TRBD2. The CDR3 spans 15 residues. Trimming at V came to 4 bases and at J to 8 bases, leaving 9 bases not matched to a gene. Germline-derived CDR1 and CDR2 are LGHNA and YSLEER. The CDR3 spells CASSPGGLAFDEQFF. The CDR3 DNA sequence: TGCGCCAGCAGCCCGGGGGGACTAGCCTTCGATGAGCAGTTCTTC.

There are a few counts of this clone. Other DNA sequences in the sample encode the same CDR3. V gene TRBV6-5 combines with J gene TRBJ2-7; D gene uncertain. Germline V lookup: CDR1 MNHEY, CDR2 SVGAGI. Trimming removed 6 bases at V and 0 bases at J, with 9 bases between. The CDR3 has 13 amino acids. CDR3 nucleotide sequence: TGTGCCAGCAGCCAGGCCAGCTCCTACGAGCAGTACTTC. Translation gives CASSQASSYEQYF.

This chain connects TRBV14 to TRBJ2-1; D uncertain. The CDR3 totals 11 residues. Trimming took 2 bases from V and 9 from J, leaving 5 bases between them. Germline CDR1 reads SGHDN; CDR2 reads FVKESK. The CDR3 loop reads CASSQKGEQFF. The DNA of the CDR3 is TGTGCCAGCAGCCAAAAGGGTGAGCAGTTCTTC.

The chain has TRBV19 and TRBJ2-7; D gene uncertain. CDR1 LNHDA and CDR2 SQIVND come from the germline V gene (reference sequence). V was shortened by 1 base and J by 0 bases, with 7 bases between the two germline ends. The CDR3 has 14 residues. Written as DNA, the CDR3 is TGTGCCAGTAGTATAGGCGAAGTCTCCTACGAGCAGTACTTC. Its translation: CASSIGEVSYEQYF.

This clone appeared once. The CDR3 DNA reads TGTGCCAGCAGCTGGAGCGGCGGCTTTCCGAACACCGGGGAGCTGTTTTTT. Its translation: CASSWSGGFPNTGELFF. The chain links TRBV13 to TRBJ2-2; D perhaps matches TRBD2 (5 bases). CDR3 length: 17 residues. Germline V gene lookup returns CDR1 PRHDT and CDR2 FYEKMQ (reference sequence). The V end was cut by 4 bases, the J end by 0 bases, with 15 bases between.

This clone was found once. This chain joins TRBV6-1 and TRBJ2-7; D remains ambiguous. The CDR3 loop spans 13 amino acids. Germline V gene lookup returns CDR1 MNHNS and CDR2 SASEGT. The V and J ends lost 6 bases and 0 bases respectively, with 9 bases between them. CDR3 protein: CASRTVSSYEQYF. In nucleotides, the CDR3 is TGTGCCAGCAGAACAGTCAGCTCCTACGAGCAGTACTTC.